This TCR beta chain was found in a study of T cell repertoires in cytomegalovirus infection (dated by TCRdb to 2018 to 2020). Context from the whole study: Recently identified HLA-C-restricted CMV epitopes, whose presentation resists viral immunomodulation, were targeted by peptide stimulations together with well-studied HLA-B-restricted epitopes. The HLA type of each donor mattered for the analysis, because public TCR beta signatures pointed to carriage of CMV infection along with the matching HLA type. Paper-wide results and their limitations: Carriers of CMV infection plus the relevant HLA type were discriminated by the cumulative frequency of public TCR beta family members in the study cohort and in an independent roughly 370-donor cohort. The ex vivo response was dominated by HLA-C-restricted CMV-specific TCR beta clonotypes, and the single most frequent clonotype in two of eight donors was supplied by these HLA-C-restricted clonotypes.

As to this clonotype: Its cognate antigen has yet to be identified. No base quality information exists; no much larger clone differs at one position.

The sample's treatment or condition label, decoded: in vitro stimulation with specific CMV peptide epitopes to enrich CMV-specific T cells. The trim is 0 bases for V and 10 bases for J, with a gap of 13 bases between the germline ends. From the germline V gene, CDR1 is LGHNA and CDR2 is YSLEER. Measured from the cysteine to the phenylalanine, the CDR3 is 15 residues long. The entry retains the CDR3 DNA only, 45 bases that are in frame from base 1. The sequencer listed for this sample is Illumina HiSeq 1500. TCRdb passed the public sequencing reads through fastp at Q25 and MiXCR, retaining productive beta sequences. For every CDR3 protein sequence, its rows merge into one entry that carries the most common genes and DNA. The sample profile shows roughly 90,000 distinct CDR3 sequences; roughly 25% of them were found once. The top ten clones comprise 50% of the sample.

Rearrangement joined TRBV4-3 to TRBJ1-6; matching of 6 bases hints at TRBD1 as the D gene. The sequence was obtained from a human donor in good health (CMV status not recorded). Some clones in this sample may be carry-over from other donors' samples. Sequences were derived from CD8+ T cells from cultured PBMCs, sampled from culture after CMV antigen stimulation. The CDR3 loop reads CASSQDAGGRSPLHF. The DNA sequence is given as TGCGCCAGCAGCCAAGATGCGGGGGGCCGGTCACCCCTCCACTTT.